A single sample is the source of the 18 T cell receptor beta chains below, sequenced in a study of long-term antiretroviral therapy in people with HIV. Running of the v3.0 immunoSEQ assay took place at survey level. Clones were read by immunoSEQ multiplex PCR, and TCRdb kept only the in-frame ones, dropping some. Here the sample spans 20,000 to 25,000 clones, more than 65% being singletons. The source material was unsorted PBMCs, sampled less than 2.5 years after starting antiretroviral therapy. These receptors originate from a man aged 40-49 years with HIV.

The chain joins TRBV28 to TRBJ2-6; 8 nucleotides align to TRBD1. Trimming removed 5 bases from V and 1 base from J; junction bases left unmatched: 16. Germline values: CDR1 MDHEN, CDR2 SYDVKM. The CDR3 is made up of 20 amino acids. CDR3 in amino acids: CASSPAGQGVGVSGANVLTF. CDR3 sequence (DNA): TGTGCCAGCAGTCCGGCTGGACAGGGAGTAGGGGTATCTGGGGCCAACGTCCTGACTTTC.

This clone has a handful of counts. The gene calls are TRBV29-1 and TRBJ2-1, with D possibly matching TRBD2 (6 bases). The CDR3 has 14 amino acids. V lost 3 bases and J lost 0, with 9 bases in between. Germline V gives CDR1 SQVTM, CDR2 ANQGSEA. The CDR3 DNA sequence: TGCAGCGTTGACTCTAGCGACTCCTACAATGAGCAGTTCTTC. Translation gives CSVDSSDSYNEQFF.

The rearrangement links TRBV5-1 to TRBJ1-2; a weak D match, TRBD1 (6 bases). Trimming cost V 2 bases and J 0 bases, with 17 bases left between them. The germline CDR1 and CDR2 sequences are SGHRS and YFSETQ. CDR3 size: 17 residues. The CDR3 here is CASSFTPGTKSNYGYTF. CDR3 DNA sequence: TGCGCCAGCAGCTTTACCCCCGGGACAAAATCTAACTATGGCTACACCTTC.

The chain recombines TRBV28 with TRBJ2-3; D gene uncertain. Per germline, CDR1 MDHEN and CDR2 SYDVKM. Deletions cut 5 bases from V and 2 bases from J, with 8 bases between. The CDR3 loop spans 13 amino acids. The CDR3 coding sequence is TGTGCCAGCAGTCTTGGGCACACAGATACGCAGTATTTT. Encoded protein: CASSLGHTDTQYF. Combining the CDR3 with reference TRBV28 and TRBJ2-3 gives the whole variable domain DVKVTQSSRYLVKRTGEKVFLECVQDMDHENMFWYRQDPGLGLRLIYFSYDVKMKEKGDIPEGYSVSREKKERFSLILESASTNQTSMYLCASSLGHTDTQYFGPGTRLTVL.

The chain couples TRBV9 to TRBJ2-3; no clear D. Trimming shortened V by 4 bases and J by 2 bases, and 11 bases separated the two germline ends. The CDR3 contains 14 residues. Germline values: CDR1 SGDLS, CDR2 YYNGEE. The CDR3 DNA reads TGTGCCAGCAGCTTAGGGTACAACACAGATACGCAGTATTTT. Its protein product is CASSLGYNTDTQYF.

This clone was seen just once. The chain uses TRBV10-2 and TRBJ1-4; D is ambiguous. Trimming stripped 1 base from V and 7 bases from J, with 10 bases between. The CDR3 length is 14 residues. Germline CDR1 is WSHSY and CDR2 is SAAADI. CDR3 sequence: CASSEFVVGEKLFF. The CDR3 coding sequence is TGCGCCAGCAGTGAGTTCGTGGTCGGTGAAAAACTGTTTTTT.

The chain combines TRBV6-5 with TRBJ2-2; a weak D match, TRBD2 (6 bases). The CDR3 is made up of 13 amino acids. Germline CDR1 MNHEY, CDR2 SVGAGI. Trimming pared 7 bases from V and 7 bases from J, leaving 13 bases between. The CDR3 region has the DNA TGTGCCAGCACTTTGGGACTTCTCGGGGAGCTGTTTTTT. This codes for CASTLGLLGELFF.

This clone was seen more than once but under ten times. The chain links TRBV4-1 to TRBJ1-2, with 9 bases identical to TRBD1. This CDR3 is built from 16 residues. Germline V gives CDR1 MGHRA, CDR2 YSYEKL. J was trimmed by 4 bases and V by 3 bases; bases with no gene match: 9. CDR3 sequence (DNA): TGCGCCAGCAGCCAGTGGGACAGGGCGTCAAGCTATGGCTACACCTTC. It is translated as CASSQWDRASSYGYTF.

This clone was found a few times. The V and J genes are TRBV6-1 and TRBJ2-5; D might be TRBD2 (5 bases). The CDR3 is made up of 14 amino acids. The V gene lost 8 bases and the J gene lost 7 bases, with 20 bases spanning the gap. The germline gives CDR1 MNHNS, CDR2 SASEGT. The CDR3 DNA reads as TGTGCCAGCGGGAGTTTAGGGCGAATCGGGACCCAGTACTTC. Its translation is CASGSLGRIGTQYF.

The rearrangement joins TRBV25-1 to TRBJ2-5; D is tentatively TRBD1 or TRBD2 (5 bases each). V lost 1 base, J lost 4 bases, and 19 bases lay in between. This CDR3 spans 17 amino acids. Germline V gene sequence: CDR1 MGHDK, CDR2 SYGVNS. The CDR3 spells CASSEFSGAGLRETQYF. The CDR3 DNA is TGTGCCAGCAGTGAATTTTCCGGGGCAGGGCTAAGAGAGACCCAGTACTTC.

V usage is TRBV6-5 and J usage is TRBJ2-7; TRBD2 is a possible D gene (5 bases). V lost 4 bases and J lost 3, with 16 bases in between. Looked up from germline, CDR1 is MNHEY and CDR2 is SVGAGI. This CDR3 has 15 amino acids. Written as DNA, the CDR3 is TGTGCCAGCAGTTGGAGGAACTCCCCGGGCTACGAGCAGTACTTC. Encoded protein: CASSWRNSPGYEQYF.

The chain uses TRBV6-6 and TRBJ1-1, with D tentatively TRBD1 (6 bases). The CDR3 length is 14 residues. Deletions cut 6 bases from V and 1 base from J, with 12 bases between. Germline lookup yields CDR1 MNHNY and CDR2 SVGAGI (reference sequence). The CDR3 sequence: CASSNRDKNTEAFF. In nucleotides, the CDR3 is TGTGCCAGCAGCAACCGGGACAAGAACACTGAAGCTTTCTTT.

Written as DNA, the CDR3 is TGTGCCAGCAGTTACTCCCTTAACCAAGAGACCCAGTACTTC. This sequence encodes CASSYSLNQETQYF. The V gene is TRBV6-5, the J gene TRBJ2-5; the D is unclear. The CDR3 sequence is 14 residues long. Germline CDR1 is MNHEY and CDR2 is SVGAGI. Trimming removed 0 bases from V and 0 bases from J, with 5 bases in between.

The V and J genes are TRBV6-1 and TRBJ1-5; D gene uncertain. This CDR3 has 13 amino acids. Germline V gene data show CDR1 as MNHNS and CDR2 as SASEGT. The V and J ends lost 0 bases and 7 bases respectively, with 7 bases between them. The CDR3 DNA reads TGTGCCAGCAGTGAAGCGCCGGACCAGCCCCAGCATTTT. This gives the protein CASSEAPDQPQHF.

The gene calls are TRBV28 and TRBJ1-5, with D possibly TRBD1 on 5 matching bases. V shed 6 bases and J shed 3 bases, with 12 bases lying between them. CDR1 and CDR2 from the germline V gene are MDHEN and SYDVKM. CDR3 size: 14 residues. CDR3 protein: CASSPGTVNQPQHF. As DNA, the CDR3 is TGTGCCAGCAGCCCCGGGACGGTCAATCAGCCCCAGCATTTT.

This sequence joins TRBV6-4 and TRBJ1-1; tentatively, D is TRBD1 (5 bases). CDR3 length equals 16 residues. V was shortened by 2 bases and J by 3 bases, with 16 bases between the two germline ends. CDR1 and CDR2 (germline): MRHNA, SNTAGT. CDR3 sequence: CASSDMGDSLDTEAFF. The CDR3 DNA reads TGTGCCAGCAGTGACATGGGGGACTCGTTGGACACTGAAGCTTTCTTT.

The chain links TRBV2 to TRBJ2-7, with D uncertain. This CDR3 is built from 13 residues. V was shortened by 4 bases and J by 1 base, with 8 bases between the two germline ends. CDR1 and CDR2 from the germline V gene are SNHLY and FYNNEI. CDR3 coding DNA: TGTGCCAGCAGTGGCCCGGTTTCCTACGAGCAGTACTTC. This gives the protein CASSGPVSYEQYF.

The rearrangement joins TRBV11-2 to TRBJ2-1, with 7 bases that match TRBD2. The V segment lost 2 bases and the J segment 0 bases; nucleotides outside the gene matches: 7. The CDR3 is 17 residues long. Per germline, CDR1 SGHAT and CDR2 FQNNGV. CDR3 loop: CASSLSPRTSSYNEQFF. CDR3 sequence (DNA): TGTGCCAGCAGCTTATCCCCCAGGACTAGCTCCTACAATGAGCAGTTCTTC. Full variable domain (rest looked up from reference TRBV11-2 and TRBJ2-1): EAGVAQSPRYKIIEKRQSVAFWCNPISGHATLYWYQQILGQGPKLLIQFQNNGVVDDSQLPKDRFSAERLKGVDSTLKIQPAKLEDSAVYLCASSLSPRTSSYNEQFFGPGTRLTVL.